This TCR beta chain stems from a study of cytomegalovirus exposure and HLA in healthy donors. Study context: In a later analysis, it was reported that the approximately 110 validation repertoires had been produced on the same platform as the roughly 700 repertoires belonging to the first cohort.

V lost 5 bases to trimming and J lost 6 bases; unmatched junction nucleotides: 11. Per germline, CDR1 LNHNV and CDR2 YYDKDF (reference sequence). This CDR3 comprises 15 residues. Findings and limits, study-wide: Researchers reported that a few CMV-associated chains were confirmed in vitro as CMV antigen-specific. The study flagged fewer than 200 TCR beta chains as cytomegalovirus-associated.

Concerning this clone: Its matching antigen is unknown.

TCRdb's table, derived via immunoSEQ multiplex PCR, lists solely in-frame clones and lacks some. There are about 150,000 clones in the sample; around 90% occur only once, and around 3.4% lies in the top ten. While the first cohort had 650 to 850 subjects, the donors belonged to the separate validation cohort of over a hundred subjects. Source material: PBMCs. The chain employs TRBV15 and TRBJ1-2, with 8 bases lining up with TRBD1. The clonotype originates from a woman under 30 in good health and CMV-seropositive. The chain's CDR3 is CATSAGQGRFDGYTF. The CDR3 nucleotides read TGTGCCACCAGCGCCGGACAGGGTCGATTCGATGGCTACACCTTC.